This paragraph reports one T cell receptor (beta chain). The target of this receptor is not known. There are no base qualities to consult, and no much larger clone falls within one base. This entry belongs to a study of shared clonotypes between healthy human individuals (dated by TCRdb to about 2020). Background on the whole study: Two women and a few men aged 18 to 49 years were included in the cohort. To increase sequencing depth and limit assay-specific biases, TCR repertoire library preparation and sequencing were carried out by different laboratories using diverse techniques. Per donor, leukapheresis produced somewhere between about 0.8 and 9 billion PBMCs. The study deeply sequenced blood TCR repertoires of five healthy adults to estimate repertoire size and the extent of clonotype sharing between individuals. Per donor, three plates each were used for CD4 naive and CD4 memory, two for CD8 naive, and one for CD8 memory. Paper-wide results and their limitations: Rarefaction of sorted-subset datasets indicated incomplete sequencing despite the large sequencing depth. Because the study included a small number of donors, the genetic and exposure-history diversity represented was limited. Based on pairwise subsampling, the degree of clonotype sharing among donors was expected to be affected by sequencing depth. Sampling was restricted to blood, and TCR repertoires in tissues likely differ from the TCR repertoires found in blood. When a few donors were compared, the shared fraction of clonotypes was roughly 4.8% for naive CD4, 3.5% to 4% for naive CD8, 2% to 2.5% for memory CD4, and roughly 0.43% for memory CD8. Compared with non-shared clonotypes, clonotypes shared by all four sorted-subset donors had higher generation probabilities. Naive subsets generally had larger estimated clonotype richness than memory subsets.

Using the deep immunoSEQ assay, TCR CDR3 regions were amplified from genomic DNA by multiplex PCR. Extracted genomic DNA from each cell subset was distributed evenly across all wells of several immunoSEQ 96-well plates, and each plate was treated as a replicate. For sorted subsets, approximately 190 ng of genomic DNA, equivalent to 25,000 to 35,000 T cell genomes, went into each replicate PCR. Purified libraries were quantified with a Qubit 3.0 fluorometer, sized on a Bioanalyzer 2100, and re-quantified with the KAPA Library Quantification kit. Every immunoSEQ 96-well plate was sequenced on a separate single-read 150-cycle Illumina NextSeq 550 flow cell. The authors' pipeline ran thus. The immunoSEQ output contained only junctional sequences without quality scores, so filtering could not match that applied to full-length reads. To assign V/J genes and CDR3, sequences were annotated using PyIR, a Python wrapper for IgBLAST v1.9, with IMGT germline references. Reads were removed for weak V/J assignments (E-value above 1e-6), missing CDR3, stop codons, out-of-frame junctions, or ambiguous translated residues. V3J clonotypes were defined as sequences sharing an identical inferred V gene, J gene, and CDR3 amino acid sequence. Percentage overlap between repertoires was calculated by dividing the number of shared unique clonotypes by the size of the smaller repertoire. RTK rarefaction, the Chao1 estimator, and Recon v2.1 estimates of unobserved clonotypes were used to assess repertoire richness. OLGA was used to compute generation probabilities for all TCRbeta clonotypes that the gDNA method yielded from a few donors. TCRdb took over this immuneACCESS table, retaining in-frame rearrangements with V and J assigned. Such tables are incomplete; in checked studies, under half of the missing clones stem from an unresolved V gene, and the remainder is unexplained. The V and J calls and the clone size are those of that table, but D and trimming were determined from the DNA. This sample lists 450,000 to 700,000 clones; about 95% were detected once. Clones ranked in the top ten supply 0.11% of the sample.

CD8 naive samples were obtained by positive selection for CCR7 among CD45RO-negative cells, yielding a CD45RA+CCR7+ population from which TemRA cells were excluded. Donors were healthy HIV-negative adults with no recently reported acute infections or vaccinations. Every donor was a Caucasian adult living in Nashville, Tennessee, USA. Blood was collected by leukapheresis, and PBMCs were isolated by Ficoll-Histopaque density gradient centrifugation and then cryopreserved in liquid nitrogen vapor phase. Purity and quantity of every magnetically sorted T cell population were checked by analytical flow cytometry. Genomic DNA was isolated from each sorted fraction and quantified by UV absorbance on a Nanodrop 2000c. The V and J ends are trimmed by 0 bases and 10 bases, leaving 10 bases between them. CDR1 and CDR2 were assigned from the germline V gene as SNHLY and FYNNEI. Counted from cysteine to phenylalanine, this CDR3 has 13 amino acids. The kept DNA is CDR3 alone, 39 bases in frame from the first base.

The sequence was collected from a woman aged 25 to 39 in good health. The sequenced sample was naive CD8+ T cells sorted from blood. The sample's cell subset or site label is to be understood as: CD45RA+CCR7+. The rearrangement joined TRBV2 to TRBJ2-1, with the D gene not confidently named. The CDR3: CASSEALRAEQFF. The DNA sequence is TGTGCCAGCAGTGAAGCGCTTCGAGCGGAGCAGTTCTTC. The entire variable domain, with the stretches around the CDR3 drawn from the reference TRBV2 and TRBJ2-1 proteins, is EPEVTQTPSHQVTQMGQEVILRCVPISNHLYFYWYRQILGQKVEFLVSFYNNEISEKSEIFDDQFSVERPDGSNFTLKIRSTKLEDSAMYFCASSEALRAEQFFGPGTRLTVL.